This T cell receptor beta chain was identified during a study of CD8 T cells in ankylosing spondylitis. TCRdb re-analysed the 5' RACE reads in MiXCR, keeping a single row per CDR3 protein. This table has 150,000 to 200,000 distinct CDR3 sequences, 30% to 40% appearing once. CDR3 size: 18 residues. CDR1 is LNHNV, CDR2 YYDKDF, per germline (reference sequence). After removal of 0 bases from V and 5 bases from J, the junction contained 10 bases not matched to a gene. This clonotype was observed at least ten times. The chain carries TRBV15 and TRBJ2-5, with 12 bases that match TRBD2. The source of this sequence is a male donor with ankylosing spondylitis. Sequencing was carried out using synovial fluid, either unsorted or a sorted T cell fraction (not recorded which). The CDR3 sequence: CATSRDPLLAGGEETQYF. CDR3 coding DNA: TGTGCCACCAGCAGAGATCCCCTACTAGCGGGGGGCGAGGAGACCCAGTACTTC.